The 16 T cell receptor beta chains below come from one sample, sequenced in a study of technical replicates of blood from a handful of donors. TCRdb keeps only in-frame clones here, not all; method: immunoSEQ multiplex PCR. The repertoire holds about 80,000 clones, with about 98% as singletons. Sequencing input: T cells isolated from PBMCs. The receptors were sampled from a human donor in good health.

The gene calls are TRBV5-6 and TRBJ2-5; TRBD1 agrees at 9 bases. This CDR3 comprises 14 residues. V was clipped by 2 bases and J by 6 bases; unmatched bases: 5. CDR1 SGHDT and CDR2 YYEEEE come from the germline V gene. CDR3 in DNA: TGTGCCAGCAGCTTAAAGACAGGGGGGAAGACCCAGTACTTC. It codes for CASSLKTGGKTQYF.

CDR3 sequence reads: CSVEAGWDTQYF. The CDR3 bases are TGCAGCGTTGAGGCGGGGTGGGATACGCAGTATTTT. The gene calls are TRBV29-1 and TRBJ2-3; TRBD2 might be the D (6 bases). The CDR3 is 12 amino acids. The germline V gene has CDR1 SQVTM and CDR2 ANQGSEA. Trimming took off 3 bases at V and 6 bases at J, with 10 bases between the two ends.

CDR3 sequence reads: CASSVLTSGRSGEQFF. In DNA, the CDR3 is TGTGCCAGCAGCGTACTGACTAGCGGGAGATCCGGTGAGCAGTTCTTC. The chain recombines TRBV5-4 with TRBJ2-1, with TRBD2 matching 12 bases. The CDR3 consists of 16 residues. Germline values: CDR1 SGHNT, CDR2 YYREEE (reference sequence). V shed 4 bases and J 9 bases; nucleotides not matched to a gene: 11.

The chain recombines TRBV28 with TRBJ2-7; no reliable D call. The CDR3 is 15 residues long. Germline V gene lookup returns CDR1 MDHEN and CDR2 SYDVKM. V lost 7 bases and J lost 7, with 23 bases in between. CDR3 nucleotide sequence: TGTGCCAGCAACCTCCTGGGCAGGCCGTCGAAAGAGCAGTACTTC. Protein product: CASNLLGRPSKEQYF.

V usage is TRBV7-9 and J usage is TRBJ1-5; 7 bases match TRBD1. This CDR3 comprises 13 residues. Looked up from germline, CDR1 is SEHNR and CDR2 is FQNEAQ (reference sequence). J lost 6 bases, V lost 3 bases, and 2 bases had no gene match. This CDR3 reads CASSLGTAQPQHF. The CDR3 nucleotides read TGTGCCAGCAGCTTGGGGACAGCTCAGCCCCAGCATTTT.

The CDR3 DNA sequence: TGTGCCAGCAGTTCTGTCCAGGAGCAGTTCTTC. It codes for CASSSVQEQFF. V is TRBV6-6 and J is TRBJ2-1; unclear D gene. V was pared by 4 bases and J by 10 bases, with 8 bases between. CDR3 size: 11 residues. The germline gives CDR1 MNHNY, CDR2 SVGAGI (reference sequence).

The chain combines TRBV11-3 with TRBJ1-2, with TRBD1 matching over 7 bases. V lost 4 bases and J lost 0; bases outside the gene matches: 8. The CDR3 is 16 amino acids. Germline CDR1 reads SGHNT; CDR2 reads YENEEA. The CDR3 loop reads CASSSRTGSANYGYTF. In nucleotides, the CDR3 is TGTGCCAGCAGCTCGAGGACAGGTTCAGCTAACTATGGCTACACCTTC.

This chain joins TRBV6-5 and TRBJ2-5; TRBD2 agrees at 8 bases. Per germline, CDR1 MNHEY and CDR2 SVGAGI. After removal of 5 bases from V and 4 bases from J, the junction contained 6 bases not matched to a gene. The CDR3 spans 14 residues. CDR3 DNA: TGTGCCAGCAGTCTACGGGGGGGCGGAGAGACCCAGTACTTC. Encoded protein: CASSLRGGGETQYF.

This rearrangement joins TRBV6-1 to TRBJ2-6; weak D call: TRBD1 (6 bases). The CDR3 consists of 15 residues. Germline CDR1 reads MNHNS; CDR2 reads SASEGT. V shed 8 bases and J shed 0 bases, with 11 bases lying between them. The CDR3 reads CASFPRGSGANVLTF. The CDR3 region has the DNA TGTGCCAGCTTTCCCAGGGGCTCTGGGGCCAACGTCCTGACTTTC.

The J gene is TRBJ2-5, the V gene TRBV6-5, with 7 bases fitting TRBD2. The V gene's germline CDR1 is MNHEY and CDR2 SVGAGI. The V segment lost 1 base and the J segment 5 bases; nucleotides outside the gene matches: 1. The CDR3 runs to 13 residues. CDR3 coding DNA: TGTGCCAGCAGTTACTTCGGGGGGGAGACCCAGTACTTC. Protein: CASSYFGGETQYF.

J is TRBJ1-2 and V is TRBV11-2; D call uncertain. The V and J ends lost 1 base and 2 bases respectively, with 11 bases between them. The germline V gene has CDR1 SGHAT and CDR2 FQNNGV. CDR3 length: 15 amino acids. The CDR3 sequence: CASSLAGIANYGYTF. The CDR3 DNA follows: TGTGCCAGCAGCTTAGCGGGGATTGCAAACTATGGCTACACCTTC.

The chain recombines TRBV9 with TRBJ2-1; D uncertain. Per the germline V gene, CDR1 is SGDLS and CDR2 is YYNGEE. V shed 0 bases and J shed 4 bases, with 11 bases lying between them. The CDR3 is 15 residues long. CDR3 bases: TGTGCCAGCAGCGTAGTATCGGTCCCGTACAATGAGCAGTTCTTC. Its protein product is CASSVVSVPYNEQFF.

The chain recombines TRBV28 with TRBJ1-1, with D hard to call. This CDR3 is 12 amino acids long. The ends were cut back, 5 bases at V and 11 bases at J, with 15 bases in the middle. Germline values: CDR1 MDHEN, CDR2 SYDVKM. CDR3 coding DNA: TGTGCCAGCAGTATTCGGGGTCGAGGGGCTTTCTTT. Protein product: CASSIRGRGAFF.

This chain connects TRBV5-8 to TRBJ1-2, with TRBD1 matching over 7 bases. After removal of 1 base from V and 13 bases from J, the junction contained 13 bases not matched to a gene. Germline V gives CDR1 SGHTS, CDR2 YDEGEE. The CDR3 length is 14 residues. The CDR3 bases are TGTGCCAGCAGCTTGAGAGGGGGCGCTTTACTCCCCACCTTC. Translation: CASSLRGGALLPTF.

The J gene is TRBJ2-5, the V gene TRBV29-1, with D perhaps TRBD2 (6 bases). Deletions cut 1 base from V and 5 bases from J, with 11 bases between. Germline V CDR1 and CDR2: SQVTM, ANQGSEA. The CDR3 is 13 residues long. The CDR3 protein is CSVEGGIGETQYF. As DNA, the CDR3 is TGCAGCGTTGAAGGCGGGATAGGGGAGACCCAGTACTTC.

The chain uses TRBV27 and TRBJ2-1, with D maybe TRBD1 (6 bases). Germline V gene sequence: CDR1 MNHEY, CDR2 SMNVEV (reference sequence). This CDR3 spans 14 amino acids. Trimming cost V 0 bases and J 4 bases, with 7 bases left between them. CDR3 protein: CASSLSQGYNEQFF. The CDR3 DNA reads as TGTGCCAGCAGTTTATCACAGGGTTACAATGAGCAGTTCTTC.